This TCR beta chain stems from a study of shared clonotypes between healthy human individuals. In the original workflow: Filtering of immunoSEQ junctional sequences could not match full-length read filtering. Some clones are missing from TCRdb's copy, which holds only in-frame ones; the method was immunoSEQ multiplex PCR. That table supplies the V and J calls and clone size; D and trimming were determined from the DNA. Among approximately 470,000 clones listed, approximately 81% were seen once. The length of the CDR3 is 15 residues. With 1 base removed from V and 2 bases from J, the gap between germline ends came to 12 bases. Germline loops: CDR1 SGHTA, CDR2 FQGNSA. This clone is a singleton in its sample.

The sample was PBMCs. This receptor was taken from a woman aged 40 to 50 in good health. Some clones in this sample may be carry-over from other donors' samples. The chain employs TRBV7-2 and TRBJ2-7; possibly TRBD1 or TRBD2 for D (5 bases each). The CDR3 spells CASSLEGTVTYEQYF. The CDR3 nucleotides read TGTGCCAGCAGCTTAGAAGGGACGGTGACCTACGAGCAGTACTTC.